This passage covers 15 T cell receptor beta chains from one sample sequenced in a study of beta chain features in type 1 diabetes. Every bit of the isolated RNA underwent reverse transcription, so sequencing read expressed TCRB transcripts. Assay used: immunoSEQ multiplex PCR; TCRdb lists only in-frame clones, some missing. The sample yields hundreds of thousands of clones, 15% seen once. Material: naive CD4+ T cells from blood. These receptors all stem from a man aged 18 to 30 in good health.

The CDR3 sequence is CASGQRVYEQYF. The CDR3 DNA follows: TGTGCCAGCGGACAGAGAGTTTACGAGCAGTACTTC. The gene calls are TRBV28 and TRBJ2-7; a possible D gene is TRBD1 (6 bases). Germline V CDR1 and CDR2: MDHEN, SYDVKM. V was cut by 8 bases and J by 4 bases, with 12 bases left in between. The CDR3 contains 12 residues. Full variable domain (missing parts from reference TRBV28 and TRBJ2-7): DVKVTQSSRYLVKRTGEKVFLECVQDMDHENMFWYRQDPGLGLRLIYFSYDVKMKEKGDIPEGYSVSREKKERFSLILESASTNQTSMYLCASGQRVYEQYFGPGTRLTVT.

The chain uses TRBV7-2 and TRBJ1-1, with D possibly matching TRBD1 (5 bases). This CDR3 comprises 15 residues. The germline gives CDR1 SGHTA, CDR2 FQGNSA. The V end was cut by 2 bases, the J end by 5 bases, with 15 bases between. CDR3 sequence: CASSLKSGAPTEAFF. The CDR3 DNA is TGTGCCAGCAGCTTAAAGAGTGGGGCGCCGACTGAAGCTTTCTTT.

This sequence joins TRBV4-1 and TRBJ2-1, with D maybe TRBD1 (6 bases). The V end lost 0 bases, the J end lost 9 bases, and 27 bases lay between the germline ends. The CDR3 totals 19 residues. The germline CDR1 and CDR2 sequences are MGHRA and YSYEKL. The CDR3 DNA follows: TGCGCCAGCAGCCAAGACACCGTTTTGAGGACAAGGGGGTCTTTTGAGCAGTTCTTC. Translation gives CASSQDTVLRTRGSFEQFF.

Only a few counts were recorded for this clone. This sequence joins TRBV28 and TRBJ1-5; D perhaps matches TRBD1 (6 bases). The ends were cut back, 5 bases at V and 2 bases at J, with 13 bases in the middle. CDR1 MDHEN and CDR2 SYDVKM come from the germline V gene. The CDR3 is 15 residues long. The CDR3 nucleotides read TGTGCCAGCAGTCTTCCAAACAGGGGCAATCAGCCCCAGCATTTT. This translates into CASSLPNRGNQPQHF.

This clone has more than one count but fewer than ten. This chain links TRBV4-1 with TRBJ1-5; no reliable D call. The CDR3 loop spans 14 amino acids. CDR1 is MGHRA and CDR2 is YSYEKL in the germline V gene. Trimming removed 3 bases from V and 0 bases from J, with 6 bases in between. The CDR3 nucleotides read TGCGCCAGCAGCCAGTATGGTAGCAATCAGCCCCAGCATTTT. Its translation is CASSQYGSNQPQHF.

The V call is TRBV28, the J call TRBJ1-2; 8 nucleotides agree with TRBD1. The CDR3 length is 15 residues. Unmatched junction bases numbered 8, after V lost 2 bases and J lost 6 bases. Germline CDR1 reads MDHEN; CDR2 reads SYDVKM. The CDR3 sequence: CASSLRAGGAHGYTF. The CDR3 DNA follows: TGTGCCAGCAGTTTAAGAGCAGGGGGCGCACATGGCTACACCTTC.

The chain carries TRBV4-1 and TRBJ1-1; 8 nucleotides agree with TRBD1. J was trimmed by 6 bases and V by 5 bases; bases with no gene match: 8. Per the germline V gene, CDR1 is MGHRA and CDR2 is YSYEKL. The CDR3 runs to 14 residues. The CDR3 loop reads CASSNQGAGAEAFF. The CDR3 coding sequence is TGCGCCAGCAGCAATCAGGGGGCGGGTGCTGAAGCTTTCTTT.

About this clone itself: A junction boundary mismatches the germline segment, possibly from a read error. CDR3 DNA sequence: TGTGCCAGCAGTTTAAAGCGGGGCACAAGCGGGGATACGCAGTATTTT. This sequence encodes CASSLKRGTSGDTQYF. This sequence joins TRBV7-3 and TRBJ2-3, with 7 bases lining up with TRBD2. The CDR3 loop spans 16 amino acids. Germline V gene lookup returns CDR1 SGHTA and CDR2 FQGTGA.

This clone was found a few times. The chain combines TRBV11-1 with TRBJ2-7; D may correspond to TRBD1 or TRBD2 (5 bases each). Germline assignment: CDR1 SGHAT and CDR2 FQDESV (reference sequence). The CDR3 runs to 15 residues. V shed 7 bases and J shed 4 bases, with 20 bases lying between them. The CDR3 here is CASTLQWQGGYEQYF. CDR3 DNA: TGTGCCAGCACCCTTCAATGGCAGGGCGGGTACGAGCAGTACTTC.

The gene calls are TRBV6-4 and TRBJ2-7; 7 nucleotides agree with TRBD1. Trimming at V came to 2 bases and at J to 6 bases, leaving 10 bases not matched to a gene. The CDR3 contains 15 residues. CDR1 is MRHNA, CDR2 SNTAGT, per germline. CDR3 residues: CASSDVSGQTAEQYF. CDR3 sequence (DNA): TGTGCCAGCAGTGACGTATCGGGACAGACCGCCGAGCAGTACTTC.

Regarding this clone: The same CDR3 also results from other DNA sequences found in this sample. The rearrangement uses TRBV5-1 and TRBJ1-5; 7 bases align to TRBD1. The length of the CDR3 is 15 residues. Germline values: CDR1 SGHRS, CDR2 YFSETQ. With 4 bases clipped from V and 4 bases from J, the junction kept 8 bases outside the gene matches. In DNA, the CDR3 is TGCGCCAGCAGCCTGGGGGTACAGGGGAATCAGCCCCAGCATTTT. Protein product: CASSLGVQGNQPQHF. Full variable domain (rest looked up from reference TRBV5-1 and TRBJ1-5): KAGVTQTPRYLIKTRGQQVTLSCSPISGHRSVSWYQQTPGQGLQFLFEYFSETQRNKGNFPGRFSGRQFSNSRSEMNVSTLELGDSALYLCASSLGVQGNQPQHFGDGTRLSIL.

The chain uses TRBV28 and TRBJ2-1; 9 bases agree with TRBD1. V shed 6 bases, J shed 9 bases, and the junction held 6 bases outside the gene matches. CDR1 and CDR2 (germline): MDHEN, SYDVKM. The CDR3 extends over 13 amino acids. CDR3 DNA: TGTGCCAGCAGGGGGACAGGGCCCGCTGAGCAGTTCTTC. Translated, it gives CASRGTGPAEQFF.

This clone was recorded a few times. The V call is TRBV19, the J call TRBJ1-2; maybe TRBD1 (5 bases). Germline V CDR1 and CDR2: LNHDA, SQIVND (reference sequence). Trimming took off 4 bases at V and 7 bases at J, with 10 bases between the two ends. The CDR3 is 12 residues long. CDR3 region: CASSTRDGGYTF. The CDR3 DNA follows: TGTGCCAGTAGTACCCGGGACGGTGGCTACACCTTC.

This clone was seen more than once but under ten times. The CDR3 region is CASSPSGVLKQYF. CDR3 coding DNA: TGTGCCAGCAGTCCTAGCGGGGTCTTGAAGCAGTACTTC. The gene calls are TRBV6-6 and TRBJ2-7, with 9 bases aligning to TRBD2. The CDR3 runs to 13 residues. J was trimmed by 8 bases and V by 5 bases; bases with no gene match: 7. CDR1 is MNHNY and CDR2 is SVGAGI in the germline V gene (reference sequence).

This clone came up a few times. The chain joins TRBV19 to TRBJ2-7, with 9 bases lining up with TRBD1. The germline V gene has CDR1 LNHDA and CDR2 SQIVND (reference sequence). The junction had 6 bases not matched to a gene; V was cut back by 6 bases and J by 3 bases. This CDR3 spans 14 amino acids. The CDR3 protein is CASRDRGNRYEQYF. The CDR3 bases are TGTGCCAGTAGGGACAGGGGAAATCGCTACGAGCAGTACTTC.